What follows are 30 T cell receptor beta chains derived from one specimen sequenced in a study of shared clonotypes between healthy human individuals. Produced via immunoSEQ multiplex PCR; TCRdb's table is partial and in-frame only. The data contain 110,000 or so clones, 55% to 70% of them singletons. Sequencing was performed on memory CD8+ T cells sorted from blood. This sample's subset: CD45RO+ cells pooled with CCR7-negative TemRA cells. These receptors came from a woman in her twenties or thirties in good health.

The chain combines TRBV4-2 with TRBJ2-5; TRBD1 is a possible D gene (5 bases). The CDR3 runs 13 residues. Germline CDR1 reads LGHNA; CDR2 reads YNFKEQ. The V end was cut by 0 bases, the J end by 8 bases, with 10 bases between. The CDR3, as DNA: TGTGCCAGCAGCCAAGAGGTCAGGGAAACCCAGTACTTC. Translating it yields CASSQEVRETQYF.

The chain couples TRBV15 to TRBJ2-3; TRBD1 matches at 7 bases. The CDR3 is 15 residues long. Losses at the gene ends were 1 base for V and 3 bases for J; bases not matched to a gene: 4. Germline V gives CDR1 LNHNV, CDR2 YYDKDF (reference sequence). The DNA for the CDR3 is TGTGCCACCAGCAGAGTTGGCAGGGGGACAGATACGCAGTATTTT. Protein sequence: CATSRVGRGTDTQYF.

The chain uses TRBV7-8 and TRBJ2-1; D is undetermined. The CDR3 loop spans 17 amino acids. Germline V CDR1 and CDR2: SGHVS, FQNEAQ. Trimming removed 1 base at V and 1 base at J, with 14 bases between. The CDR3 loop is CASSLGSTWDSYNEQFF. As DNA, the CDR3 is TGTGCCAGCAGCTTAGGTTCAACGTGGGATTCCTACAATGAGCAGTTCTTC.

Remarks on this clone: A single base is all that separates this from a far larger clone, so a read error is likely. This sample also contains other DNA sequences that code for the same CDR3. The J gene is TRBJ2-7, the V gene TRBV6-1, with 10 positions matching TRBD2. This CDR3 comprises 15 residues. The ends lost 2 bases at V and 5 bases at J; junction bases unmatched: 6. From germline, CDR1 is MNHNS and CDR2 SASEGT. CDR3 in amino acids: CASSERTSGINEQYF. CDR3 nucleotide sequence: TGTGCCAGCAGTGAAAGAACTAGCGGGATTAACGAGCAGTACTTC.

The rearrangement links TRBV20-1 to TRBJ1-2; D remains ambiguous. V dropped 1 base and J dropped 5 bases, with 5 bases sitting between them. The CDR3 is 11 amino acids. From germline, CDR1 is DFQATT and CDR2 SNEGSKA (reference sequence). CDR3 loop: CSARASYGYTF. The CDR3 DNA reads as TGCAGTGCTAGAGCCTCGTATGGCTACACCTTC.

This clone appeared a few times. The chain is built from TRBV6-6 and TRBJ2-7; TRBD2 matches 14 bases. V shed 7 bases and J 6 bases; nucleotides not matched to a gene: 11. CDR3 length: 16 amino acids. The germline CDR1 and CDR2 sequences are MNHNY and SVGAGI (reference sequence). The DNA of the CDR3 is TGTGCCAGCAACTCCGGGACTAGCGGGAGTGGGGTCGAGCAGTACTTC. Encoded protein: CASNSGTSGSGVEQYF.

The chain's CDR3 is CASSLAGVRNEQYF. The CDR3 nucleotides read TGTGCCAGCAGCCTAGCAGGGGTAAGGAACGAGCAGTACTTC. The chain employs TRBV5-4 and TRBJ2-7; D is possibly TRBD1 (6 bases). Germline assignment: CDR1 SGHNT and CDR2 YYREEE (reference sequence). The CDR3 runs 14 residues. V lost 4 bases to trimming and J lost 5 bases, with 16 bases between them.

This chain links TRBV28 with TRBJ2-3; maybe TRBD2 (6 bases). Trimming stripped 1 base from V and 3 bases from J, with 11 bases between. CDR3 size: 15 residues. Germline V gives CDR1 MDHEN, CDR2 SYDVKM. The CDR3 DNA sequence: TGTGCCAGCAGTTTATCCCTGGGGGGAACAGATACGCAGTATTTT. Translation: CASSLSLGGTDTQYF.

This chain uses TRBV5-4 with TRBJ1-2; D unclear. Germline-derived CDR1 and CDR2 are SGHNT and YYREEE (reference sequence). The CDR3 sequence is 13 residues long. Between the trimmed V and J ends, which lost 6 bases and 5 bases, there was a span of 14 bases. In nucleotides, the CDR3 is TGTGCCAGCACTATCGACGGTGCTTATGGCTACACCTTC. This codes for CASTIDGAYGYTF.

The sample holds a few counts of this clone. The rearrangement uses TRBV15 and TRBJ1-2; D is undetermined. The length of the CDR3 is 15 residues. Trimming removed 3 bases at V and 4 bases at J, with 15 bases between. Germline CDR1 LNHNV, CDR2 YYDKDF (reference sequence). In DNA, the CDR3 is TGTGCCACCAGCAGCCCAGCTTCGGTTACCTATGGCTACACCTTC. Residues: CATSSPASVTYGYTF.

The rearrangement joins TRBV27 to TRBJ2-5, with 7 bases lining up with TRBD1. The V gene's germline CDR1 is MNHEY and CDR2 SMNVEV (reference sequence). This CDR3 has 15 residues. The V segment lost 1 base and the J segment 2 bases; nucleotides outside the gene matches: 4. In DNA form, the CDR3 reads TGTGCCAGCAGTTTATTGCCACAGGGGCAAGAGACCCAGTACTTC. Translated: CASSLLPQGQETQYF.

This chain links TRBV4-1 with TRBJ1-2, with a possible D match to TRBD1 (5 bases). Trimming took off 1 base at V and 8 bases at J, with 23 bases between the two ends. This CDR3 is built from 17 residues. The germline V gene encodes CDR1 MGHRA and CDR2 YSYEKL. The CDR3 region is CASSQAFFAGRRRGYTF. The DNA of the CDR3 is TGCGCCAGCAGCCAAGCTTTTTTCGCAGGGAGGCGGCGCGGCTACACCTTC.

The chain couples TRBV27 to TRBJ2-1; 7 bases agree with TRBD1. The ends lost 5 bases at V and 6 bases at J; junction bases unmatched: 13. Germline CDR1 and CDR2: MNHEY and SMNVEV (reference sequence). The CDR3 is 16 amino acids. The CDR3 region has the DNA TGTGCCAGCAGTCACACCATCGGGACAGTATTCAATGAGCAGTTCTTC. Its protein product is CASSHTIGTVFNEQFF.

V and J are TRBV18 and TRBJ2-7; 13 bases agree with TRBD2. CDR3 length: 17 amino acids. Trimming at V came to 2 bases and at J to 3 bases, leaving 7 bases not matched to a gene. In germline, CDR1 is KGHSH, CDR2 LQKENI. CDR3 loop: CASSPSRTSGSYYEQYF. The CDR3 DNA reads TGTGCCAGCTCACCATCCAGGACTAGCGGGAGCTACTACGAGCAGTACTTC.

The CDR3 nucleotides read TGCGCCAGCAGCTTGGCCGGCGCAGGGTACCTCGAGCAGTACTTC. Protein sequence: CASSLAGAGYLEQYF. The chain is built from TRBV5-1 and TRBJ2-7; tentatively, D is TRBD1 (5 bases). V lost 0 bases and J 6 bases, leaving 16 bases between the germline ends. CDR3 length: 15 amino acids. Germline V CDR1 and CDR2: SGHRS, YFSETQ.

The rearrangement uses TRBV5-1 and TRBJ2-1; 8 bases are a match to TRBD1. This CDR3 comprises 15 residues. With V trimmed by 3 bases and J by 8 bases, 10 bases remained unmatched. Germline CDR1 reads SGHRS; CDR2 reads YFSETQ. The CDR3 DNA reads as TGCGCCAGCAGCTCTGGACAGGGCACCGTAGATGAGCAGTTCTTC. Protein: CASSSGQGTVDEQFF.

This clone has a single count. This rearrangement joins TRBV28 to TRBJ2-7; 8 bases map to TRBD1. Trimming removed 10 bases from V and 7 bases from J; junction bases left unmatched: 18. The germline CDR1 and CDR2 sequences are MDHEN and SYDVKM. This CDR3 spans 15 amino acids. The CDR3 nucleotides read TGTGCCACCCACACCCTAAGACAGGGGAAGGGGGAGCAGTACTTC. This sequence encodes CATHTLRQGKGEQYF.

The rearrangement uses TRBV5-6 and TRBJ1-1, with D maybe TRBD1 (5 bases). The CDR3 has 14 amino acids. V shed 0 bases and J shed 4 bases, with 10 bases lying between them. CDR1 SGHDT and CDR2 YYEEEE come from the germline V gene. CDR3 residues: CASSLAGMGTEAFF. The DNA of the CDR3 is TGTGCCAGCAGCTTGGCAGGGATGGGCACTGAAGCTTTCTTT.

J is TRBJ2-3 and V is TRBV7-2, with D possibly matching TRBD1 (6 bases). The germline CDR1 and CDR2 sequences are SGHTA and FQGNSA. The CDR3 is 18 residues long. V was shortened by 1 base and J by 2 bases, with 19 bases between the two germline ends. CDR3 sequence: CASSLVAEHGGLTDTQYF. CDR3 in DNA: TGTGCCAGCAGCTTAGTGGCGGAACATGGGGGCCTCACAGATACGCAGTATTTT.

CDR3 DNA sequence: TGTGCCAGCACCAGGACAGGGGGTACAGTAGAGACCCAGTACTTC. Protein: CASTRTGGTVETQYF. The genes are TRBV5-5 and TRBJ2-5, with 10 bases matching TRBD1. This CDR3 is 15 amino acids long. The germline CDR1 and CDR2 sequences are SGHKS and YYEKEE (reference sequence). V gave up 6 bases and J gave up 4 bases; unmatched junction bases: 9.

This clone was detected ten times or more. V gene TRBV28 combines with J gene TRBJ2-5; 10 nucleotides align to TRBD2. Trimming at V came to 3 bases and at J to 5 bases, leaving 15 bases not matched to a gene. The CDR3 has 18 amino acids. Germline V gene data show CDR1 as MDHEN and CDR2 as SYDVKM. This chain's CDR3 is CASSFLIQREGSGETQYF. CDR3 nucleotides: TGTGCCAGCAGTTTTCTTATTCAGCGGGAGGGCTCGGGGGAGACCCAGTACTTC.

This chain uses TRBV5-6 with TRBJ2-7; D is ambiguous. Germline V gives CDR1 SGHDT, CDR2 YYEEEE. The CDR3 has 13 amino acids. The ends were cut back, 0 bases at V and 0 bases at J, with 4 bases in the middle. CDR3 nucleotides: TGTGCCAGCAGCTTGGTCAGCTCCTACGAGCAGTACTTC. Its translation: CASSLVSSYEQYF.

This chain connects TRBV27 to TRBJ2-7, with 9 bases that match TRBD2. The V gene's germline CDR1 is MNHEY and CDR2 SMNVEV (reference sequence). Trimming removed 10 bases from V and 6 bases from J; junction bases left unmatched: 13. The CDR3 has 14 amino acids. CDR3 in DNA: TGTGCCACCAGACCGGCGGGAGGGGTAACCGAGCAGTACTTC. Its protein is CATRPAGGVTEQYF.

The CDR3 loop is CASREGLGGTGELFF. The CDR3 DNA reads TGTGCCAGCCGGGAGGGACTAGGGGGCACCGGGGAGCTGTTTTTT. The chain carries TRBV27 and TRBJ2-2; TRBD2 matches at 8 bases. The CDR3 runs 15 residues. The ends lost 8 bases at V and 4 bases at J; junction bases unmatched: 9. The germline V gene encodes CDR1 MNHEY and CDR2 SMNVEV (reference sequence).

This clone was observed once. V usage is TRBV25-1 and J usage is TRBJ2-3; TRBD2 matches 9 bases. From germline, CDR1 is MGHDK and CDR2 SYGVNS. CDR3 size: 15 residues. Losses at the gene ends were 5 bases for V and 5 bases for J; bases not matched to a gene: 8. The CDR3 sequence: CASSRREGSRDTQYF. The CDR3 DNA follows: TGTGCCAGCAGTAGGCGGGAGGGCAGTCGAGATACGCAGTATTTT.

V is TRBV7-8 and J is TRBJ2-7; D gene uncertain. V lost 5 bases to trimming and J lost 2 bases, with 10 bases between them. The CDR3 spans 13 residues. Per the germline V gene, CDR1 is SGHVS and CDR2 is FQNEAQ. In DNA form, the CDR3 reads TGTGCCAGCAGCCCAACACGGGCCTACGAGCAGTACTTC. Its translation is CASSPTRAYEQYF.

The table lists this clone with a few counts. The chain couples TRBV25-1 to TRBJ2-5, with 12 bases that match TRBD2. Germline V CDR1 and CDR2: MGHDK, SYGVNS. This CDR3 contains 17 residues. V was pared by 3 bases and J by 4 bases, with 9 bases of the junction left unmatched. The CDR3 sequence is CASSDASGRGGGETQYF. The DNA for the CDR3 is TGTGCCAGCAGTGACGCTAGCGGGAGGGGAGGGGGAGAGACCCAGTACTTC.

CDR3 bases: TGTGCCAGCAGTGAATTGGGAGTCTGGGACAGCCAGCCCCAGCATTTT. Translated: CASSELGVWDSQPQHF. This rearrangement joins TRBV2 to TRBJ1-5; 7 bases align to TRBD1. The CDR3 extends over 16 amino acids. Germline trimming cut 2 bases from V and 7 bases from J; bases unmatched to any gene: 11. The germline gives CDR1 SNHLY, CDR2 FYNNEI.

This clone was seen many times. This CDR3 is also generated by other DNA sequences in the sample. V usage is TRBV19 and J usage is TRBJ1-5; D not certain. The CDR3 has 15 residues. Trimming cost V 4 bases and J 1 base, with 11 bases left between them. CDR1 is LNHDA and CDR2 is SQIVND in the germline V gene (reference sequence). CDR3 coding DNA: TGTGCCAGTAGTACATGGGGAGGAAGCAATCAGCCCCAGCATTTT. Translating gives CASSTWGGSNQPQHF.

The V and J genes are TRBV6-1 and TRBJ1-1, with D unresolved. V was pared by 10 bases and J by 1 base, with 13 bases between. Germline V CDR1 and CDR2: MNHNS, SASEGT. The CDR3 contains 13 residues. This chain's CDR3 is CATIDNPNTEAFF. CDR3 sequence (DNA): TGTGCCACCATAGACAACCCGAACACTGAAGCTTTCTTT.